One T cell receptor (beta chain) is described in this entry. The target antigen is unknown. Clones were sequenced by immunoSEQ multiplex PCR, and TCRdb holds only the in-frame ones, with some missing. The sample records under 250,000 clones, roughly 89% being singletons. This sample is drawn from a study of cytomegalovirus exposure and HLA in healthy donors. Whole-study context: The same platform was used for the roughly 120 validation repertoires and the 600 to 850 first-cohort repertoires, a later analysis reported.

Trimming at V came to 5 bases and at J to 7 bases, leaving 10 bases not matched to a gene. CDR3 length: 16 residues. Germline loops: CDR1 SGHNT, CDR2 YENEEA. Study conclusions and caveats: The finding came from a later analysis; first-cohort TCR clusters tended to co-occur in the roughly 120 validation repertoires. Researchers catalogued roughly 150 TCR beta chains as cytomegalovirus-associated.

The V call is TRBV11-3, the J call TRBJ2-7; the match to TRBD2 covers 14 bases. This clonotype originated in a man aged 18 to 30 in good health and CMV-seronegative. Input material: PBMCs. This chain's CDR3 is CASSPRTGTSGGEQYF. CDR3 in DNA: TGTGCCAGCAGCCCTCGAACCGGGACTAGCGGGGGAGAGCAGTACTTC.